One sample yielded the 25 T cell receptor beta chains listed below, sequenced in a study of blood T cell repertoires in COVID-19. The data were produced by immunoSEQ multiplex PCR, yet TCRdb's version contains in-frame clones alone and is incomplete. The repertoire consists of more than 55,000 clones, with 65% to 80% occurring once and the leading ten covering more than 25%. Sequenced material: peripheral blood. The origin of the receptors is a human donor in a cohort sampled during active COVID-19.

The rearrangement links TRBV19 to TRBJ1-1, with D unclear. Germline V CDR1 and CDR2: LNHDA, SQIVND (reference sequence). This CDR3 contains 14 residues. Trimming took 5 bases from V and 8 from J, leaving 18 bases between them. CDR3 sequence: CASSRRRAGSEAFF. The CDR3 DNA reads as TGTGCCAGTAGTCGCCGGAGGGCCGGATCAGAAGCTTTCTTT.

This clone was recorded at least ten times. This sequence joins TRBV7-3 and TRBJ2-3; TRBD2 aligns across 11 bases. Per the germline V gene, CDR1 is SGHTA and CDR2 is FQGTGA. This CDR3 has 14 residues. Trimming removed 4 bases from V and 6 bases from J; junction bases left unmatched: 3. The chain's CDR3 is CASSSASGRDTQYF. The CDR3 nucleotides read TGTGCCAGCAGCTCCGCTAGCGGGAGGGATACGCAGTATTTT.

Only one count was recorded for this clone. Here the CDR3 DNA reads TGTGCCAGCAGCTTAGCGGACACCCCGCTTTATCTCCCGAACACTGAAGCTTTCTTT. Protein product: CASSLADTPLYLPNTEAFF. This chain links TRBV7-9 with TRBJ1-1; D perhaps matches TRBD1 (5 bases). Germline V lookup: CDR1 SEHNR, CDR2 FQNEAQ (reference sequence). The V end lost 0 bases, the J end lost 1 base, and 21 bases lay between the germline ends. This CDR3 comprises 19 residues. The complete variable domain, with remaining parts taken from reference TRBV7-9 and TRBJ1-1, reads DTGVSQNPRHKITKRGQNVTFRCDPISEHNRLYWYRQTLGQGPEFLTYFQNEAQLEKSRLLSDRFSAERPKGSFSTLEIQRTEQGDSAMYLCASSLADTPLYLPNTEAFFGQGTRLTVV.

V gene TRBV30 combines with J gene TRBJ1-3; weak D call: TRBD1 (5 bases). V dropped 2 bases and J dropped 0 bases, with 17 bases sitting between them. There are 17 residues in the CDR3. The V gene's germline CDR1 is GTSNPN and CDR2 SVGIG (reference sequence). The CDR3 sequence: CAWSSRAVGLSGNTIYF. Written as DNA, the CDR3 is TGTGCCTGGAGTTCCAGGGCAGTGGGGCTCTCTGGAAACACCATATATTTT.

This chain uses TRBV27 with TRBJ2-1; 9 bases agree with TRBD2. This CDR3 contains 17 residues. Unmatched junction bases numbered 11, after V lost 1 base and J lost 7 bases. Germline V gene sequence: CDR1 MNHEY, CDR2 SMNVEV (reference sequence). The DNA for the CDR3 is TGTGCCAGCAGTTTATGGCCTAGCGGGACTCCCGTAAATGAGCAGTTCTTC. Translated: CASSLWPSGTPVNEQFF.

The rearrangement joins TRBV6-5 to TRBJ2-4; D might be TRBD1 (6 bases). CDR1 is MNHEY, CDR2 SVGAGI, per germline. Trimming shortened V by 4 bases and J by 15 bases, and 19 bases separated the two germline ends. This CDR3 region has 13 residues. This chain's CDR3 is CASSLQPGTRRYF. CDR3 nucleotide sequence: TGTGCCAGCAGTTTACAGCCTGGGACACGTCGGTACTTC.

The genes are TRBV25-1 and TRBJ1-3; D might be TRBD1 (6 bases). Trimming cost V 4 bases and J 10 bases, with 11 bases left between them. The germline gives CDR1 MGHDK, CDR2 SYGVNS. The CDR3 contains 12 residues. CDR3 DNA sequence: TGTGCCAGCAGTGTACAGGGACAAACCATATATTTT. Translating gives CASSVQGQTIYF.

In the case of this clone: At one boundary the junction diverges from the germline segment, which might be a read error. The rearrangement joins TRBV6-5 to TRBJ2-4; D may be TRBD2 (6 bases). Germline V gene lookup returns CDR1 MNHEY and CDR2 SVGAGI. This CDR3 region has 11 residues. The CDR3 loop reads CASSYRRGRDF. Here the CDR3 DNA reads TGTGCCAGCAGTTACCGGCGGGGAAGGGACTTC.

This chain connects TRBV6-2 or TRBV6-3 to TRBJ2-1; 7 bases agree with TRBD1. V lost 4 bases and J lost 10; bases outside the gene matches: 10. The CDR3 totals 14 residues. Germline CDR1 and CDR2: MNHEY and SVGEGT. CDR3 residues: CASSSLDRSGEQFF. CDR3 in DNA: TGTGCCAGCAGTTCCCTGGACAGGTCGGGGGAGCAGTTCTTC.

Here the CDR3 reads CSVAAGGGNTIYF. The CDR3 nucleotides are TGCAGCGTTGCCGCAGGGGGCGGAAACACCATATATTTT. The chain couples TRBV29-1 to TRBJ1-3; TRBD1 matches at 8 bases. J gave up 4 bases and V 4 bases, and 3 bases lay outside the gene matches. The germline V gene encodes CDR1 SQVTM and CDR2 ANQGSEA. The CDR3 totals 13 residues.

The chain joins TRBV18 to TRBJ2-1; 8 nucleotides align to TRBD1. Looked up from germline, CDR1 is KGHSH and CDR2 is LQKENI. J lost 3 bases, V lost 4 bases, and 5 bases had no gene match. The CDR3 is 15 residues long. The CDR3 region has the DNA TGTGCCAGCTCACTCGGACAGGGCGGCTACAATGAGCAGTTCTTC. This encodes CASSLGQGGYNEQFF.

The rearrangement uses TRBV5-5 and TRBJ2-3, with TRBD2 matching 7 bases. The length of the CDR3 is 16 residues. Germline CDR1 and CDR2: SGHKS and YYEKEE (reference sequence). Trimming removed 0 bases from V and 1 base from J; junction bases left unmatched: 5. This chain's CDR3 is CASSLGAGLGTDTQYF. The CDR3 nucleotides read TGTGCCAGCAGCTTGGGAGCGGGATTGGGCACAGATACGCAGTATTTT.

The chain couples TRBV10-3 to TRBJ2-4, with TRBD2 identical over 12 bases. Germline trimming cut 2 bases from V and 8 bases from J; bases unmatched to any gene: 1. There are 14 residues in the CDR3. Germline CDR1 and CDR2: ENHRY and SYGVKD. The CDR3 loop is CAISEPSGRDIQYF. The CDR3 region has the DNA TGTGCCATCAGTGAGCCTAGCGGGAGGGACATTCAGTACTTC.

The rearrangement joins TRBV5-8 to TRBJ2-5; 7 nucleotides line up with TRBD1. This CDR3 is built from 17 residues. J was trimmed by 2 bases and V by 0 bases; bases with no gene match: 10. The germline V gene has CDR1 SGHTS and CDR2 YDEGEE. DNA for the CDR3: TGTGCCAGCAGCTTGGCGGTTTTCCCAGGGGGACAAGAGACCCAGTACTTC. Its protein product is CASSLAVFPGGQETQYF.

This clone was picked up many times. The chain links TRBV28 to TRBJ1-1; no reliable D call. Between the trimmed V and J ends, which lost 8 bases and 0 bases, there was a span of 10 bases. Germline V gene sequence: CDR1 MDHEN, CDR2 SYDVKM. The CDR3 totals 13 residues. The CDR3: CASRVAVNTEAFF. The CDR3 bases are TGTGCCAGCCGCGTGGCGGTGAACACTGAAGCTTTCTTT.

DNA of the CDR3: TGCGCCAGCAGCCAAGAGCAATTAGCGGGAGTGGCCGGGGAGCTGTTTTTT. Amino acid sequence: CASSQEQLAGVAGELFF. The chain joins TRBV4-1 to TRBJ2-2; 9 bases map to TRBD2. This CDR3 is built from 17 residues. CDR1 and CDR2 from the germline V gene are MGHRA and YSYEKL. J lost 6 bases, V lost 0 bases, and 8 bases had no gene match.

The chain links TRBV5-5 to TRBJ1-5; D gene unclear. There are 14 residues in the CDR3. V was shortened by 0 bases and J by 9 bases, with 13 bases between the two germline ends. Germline V gives CDR1 SGHKS, CDR2 YYEKEE (reference sequence). CDR3 amino acids: CASSLGGESPPQHF. CDR3 nucleotide sequence: TGTGCCAGCAGCTTGGGGGGAGAGAGTCCGCCCCAGCATTTT. The full variable domain, rest sourced from reference TRBV5-5 and TRBJ1-5, is DAGVTQSPTHLIKTRGQQVTLRCSPISGHKSVSWYQQVLGQGPQFIFQYYEKEERGRGNFPDRFSARQFPNYSSELNVNALLLGDSALYLCASSLGGESPPQHFGDGTRLSIL.

The rearrangement links TRBV10-2 to TRBJ2-7; weak D call: TRBD1 (5 bases). Germline lookup yields CDR1 WSHSY and CDR2 SAAADI. With 6 bases removed from V and 7 bases from J, the gap between germline ends came to 13 bases. The CDR3 runs 12 residues. CDR3 amino acids: CASSLRAGEQYF. CDR3 sequence (DNA): TGCGCCAGCAGCCTCAGGGCTGGGGAGCAGTACTTC.

This clone was recorded only once. The chain joins TRBV3-1 (or the pseudogene TRBV3-2) to TRBJ1-2; the D gene is possibly TRBD1 (5 bases). Trimming took 3 bases from V and 8 from J, leaving 16 bases between them. This CDR3 is built from 14 residues. CDR1 and CDR2 from the germline V gene are LGHDT and YNNKEL (reference sequence). CDR3 in amino acids: CASSHRQRGGGYTF. The CDR3 DNA follows: TGTGCCAGCAGCCACCGGCAACGGGGGGGAGGCTACACCTTC.

In this sample, this clone turned up once. The chain recombines TRBV7-6 with TRBJ2-2; TRBD2 aligns across 14 bases. Germline values: CDR1 SGHVS, CDR2 FNYEAQ. V shed 1 base and J 2 bases; nucleotides not matched to a gene: 3. The CDR3 is made up of 18 amino acids. This chain's CDR3 is CASSLGLAGGRNTGELFF. The CDR3 DNA follows: TGTGCCAGCAGCTTAGGACTAGCGGGAGGGCGCAACACCGGGGAGCTGTTTTTT.

V usage is TRBV5-5 and J usage is TRBJ2-3, with TRBD2 matching over 14 bases. Germline V gives CDR1 SGHKS, CDR2 YYEKEE (reference sequence). This CDR3 has 19 residues. V lost 4 bases and J lost 0; bases outside the gene matches: 10. This CDR3 reads CASSLTGTSGRSSTDTQYF. CDR3 bases: TGTGCCAGCAGCCTCACCGGGACTAGCGGGAGATCTAGCACAGATACGCAGTATTTT.

The chain joins TRBV6-2 or TRBV6-3 to TRBJ1-5; D not resolved. Trimming took off 4 bases at V and 2 bases at J, with 15 bases between the two ends. The CDR3 has 16 residues. Looked up from germline, CDR1 is MNHEY and CDR2 is SVGEGT. The CDR3 protein is CASSSWTYYGNQPQHF. For the CDR3, the DNA is TGTGCCAGCAGTTCCTGGACTTACTATGGCAATCAGCCCCAGCATTTT.

This clone was observed a single time. J is TRBJ2-7 and V is TRBV21-1; the D call of TRBD2 is as the table states it, not checked on the DNA. TRBV21-1 constitutes a pseudogene. This CDR3 region has 13 residues. For the CDR3, the DNA is TGTGCCAGCAGCCTAGCGACTTCCTACGAGCAGTACTTC. Protein product: CASSLATSYEQYF.

The rearrangement uses TRBV25-1 and TRBJ2-1, with 14 bases aligning to TRBD2. Germline V gene sequence: CDR1 MGHDK, CDR2 SYGVNS. The CDR3 has 18 residues. V shed 2 bases, J shed 8 bases, and the junction held 11 bases outside the gene matches. CDR3 DNA sequence: TGTGCCAGCAGTGAACTTCCGGGACTAGCGGGAGTTGTAGATGAGCAGTTCTTC. Its translation: CASSELPGLAGVVDEQFF.

This clone was found many times. This chain links TRBV4-3 with TRBJ2-1; 9 nucleotides agree with TRBD2. Germline V CDR1 and CDR2: LGHNA, YSLEER. Unmatched junction bases numbered 14, after V lost 0 bases and J lost 5 bases. The CDR3 is made up of 19 amino acids. CDR3 nucleotide sequence: TGCGCCAGCAGCCAAGATCTTTCGGGGGCTAGCGGGACCGACAATGAGCAGTTCTTC. Translated: CASSQDLSGASGTDNEQFF.